This T cell receptor beta chain was captured by sequencing in a study of T-cell reconstitution after alpha-beta-depleted transplantation in children. This clonotype showed up just a few times. Unique molecular identifiers were built into the TCRbeta library. TCRdb itself ran the PCR reads through MiXCR, one entry per CDR3 protein. The data contain a few hundred thousand distinct CDR3 sequences, 27% of them singletons. Germline V gene lookup returns CDR1 DFQATT and CDR2 SNEGSKA (reference sequence). The CDR3 contains 12 residues. The V and J ends lost 3 bases and 9 bases respectively, with 12 bases between them.

The sequence was collected from a boy in the first two years of life with Wiskott-Aldrich syndrome, due to receive a stem cell transplant. The chain carries TRBV20-1 and TRBJ2-1, with D hard to call. The specimen was PBMCs, collected before TCRalphabeta/CD19-depleted stem cell transplant. The CDR3 sequence is CSASPSSGEQFF. The CDR3 DNA reads as TGCAGTGCTAGCCCGAGTTCCGGTGAGCAGTTCTTC.